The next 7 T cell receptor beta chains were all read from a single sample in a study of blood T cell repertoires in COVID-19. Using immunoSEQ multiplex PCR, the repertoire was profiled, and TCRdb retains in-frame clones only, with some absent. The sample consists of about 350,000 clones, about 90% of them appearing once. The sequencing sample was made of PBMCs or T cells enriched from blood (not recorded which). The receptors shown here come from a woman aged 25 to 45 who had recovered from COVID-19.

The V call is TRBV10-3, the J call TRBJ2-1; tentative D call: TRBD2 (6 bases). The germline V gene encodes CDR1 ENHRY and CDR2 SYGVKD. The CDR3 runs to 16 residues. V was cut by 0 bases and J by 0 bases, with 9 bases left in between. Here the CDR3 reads CAISESGGGSYNEQFF. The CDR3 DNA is TGTGCCATCAGTGAGTCGGGGGGTGGCTCCTACAATGAGCAGTTCTTC.

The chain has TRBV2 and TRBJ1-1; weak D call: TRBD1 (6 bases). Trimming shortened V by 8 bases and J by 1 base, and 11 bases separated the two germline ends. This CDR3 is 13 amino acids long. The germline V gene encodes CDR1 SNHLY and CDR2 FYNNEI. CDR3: CASRTGQNTEAFF. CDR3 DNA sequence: TGTGCCAGCCGAACGGGACAGAACACTGAAGCTTTCTTT.

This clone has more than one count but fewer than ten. CDR3 sequence: CSARGQWNTEAFF. CDR3 DNA: TGCAGCGCCCGAGGACAGTGGAACACTGAAGCTTTCTTT. V is TRBV29-1 and J is TRBJ1-1; TRBD1 might be the D (6 bases). This CDR3 contains 13 residues. Trimming removed 7 bases at V and 1 base at J, with 13 bases between. The V gene's germline CDR1 is SQVTM and CDR2 ANQGSEA.

CDR3 sequence reads: CASSIGVGPGNEQFF. The CDR3 DNA is TGTGCCAGCAGCATCGGGGTTGGCCCGGGCAATGAGCAGTTCTTC. The chain uses TRBV9 and TRBJ2-1; TRBD2 might be the D (5 bases). The CDR3 is 15 amino acids. V lost 4 bases and J lost 6, with 17 bases in between. CDR1 is SGDLS, CDR2 YYNGEE, per germline. Full variable domain (missing parts from reference TRBV9 and TRBJ2-1): DSGVTQTPKHLITATGQRVTLRCSPRSGDLSVYWYQQSLDQGLQFLIQYYNGEERAKGNILERFSAQQFPDLHSELNLSSLELGDSALYFCASSIGVGPGNEQFFGPGTRLTVL.

In DNA form, the CDR3 reads TGTGCCAGCGGGAGTTACAATCAGCCCCAGCATTTT. Protein product: CASGSYNQPQHF. This chain connects TRBV28 to TRBJ1-5, with no clear D. Trimming left V 8 bases short and J 3 bases short, with 8 bases between. This CDR3 contains 12 residues. Germline V lookup: CDR1 MDHEN, CDR2 SYDVKM.

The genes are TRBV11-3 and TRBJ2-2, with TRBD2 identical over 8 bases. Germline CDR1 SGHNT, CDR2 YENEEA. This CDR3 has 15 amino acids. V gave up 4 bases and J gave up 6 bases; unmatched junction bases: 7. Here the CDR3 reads CASSSPGRGAGELFF. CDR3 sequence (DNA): TGTGCCAGCAGCTCGCCGGGGCGGGGGGCCGGGGAGCTGTTTTTT.

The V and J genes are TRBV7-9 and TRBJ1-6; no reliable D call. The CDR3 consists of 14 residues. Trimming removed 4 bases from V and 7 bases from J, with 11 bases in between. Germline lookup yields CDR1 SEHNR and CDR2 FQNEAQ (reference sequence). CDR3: CASSSERGNSPLHF. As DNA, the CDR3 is TGTGCCAGCAGCTCAGAGCGAGGGAATTCACCCCTCCACTTT.